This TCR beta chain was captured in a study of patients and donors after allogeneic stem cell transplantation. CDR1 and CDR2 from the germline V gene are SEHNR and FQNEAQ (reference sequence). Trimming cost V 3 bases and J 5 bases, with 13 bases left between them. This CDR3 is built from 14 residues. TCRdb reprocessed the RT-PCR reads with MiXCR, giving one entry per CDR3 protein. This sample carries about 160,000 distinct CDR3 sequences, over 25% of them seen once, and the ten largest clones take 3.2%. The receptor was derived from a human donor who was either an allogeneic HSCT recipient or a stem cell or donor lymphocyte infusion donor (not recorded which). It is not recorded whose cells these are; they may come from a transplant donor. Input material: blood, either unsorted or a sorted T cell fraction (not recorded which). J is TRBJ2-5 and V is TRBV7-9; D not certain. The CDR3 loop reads CASSFGSRGETQYF. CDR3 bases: TGTGCCAGCAGCTTCGGGTCGCGTGGGGAGACCCAGTACTTC.